These 3 T cell receptor beta chains share one sample of origin, sequenced in a study of cytomegalovirus exposure and HLA in healthy donors. PCR primers comprised 60 Vbeta and 13 Jbeta primers. This table comes from immunoSEQ multiplex PCR, and its TCRdb copy is limited to in-frame clones, with some not included. The sample includes under 150,000 clones, 82% of them seen just once. Input material: PBMCs. These receptors were taken from a male donor in good health and CMV-seronegative.

The V call is TRBV5-1, the J call TRBJ1-2; a possible D gene is TRBD1 (6 bases). This CDR3 comprises 14 residues. Germline lookup yields CDR1 SGHRS and CDR2 YFSETQ. Between the trimmed V and J ends, which lost 4 bases and 8 bases, there was a span of 18 bases. The CDR3 sequence: CASSQKGEGVGYTF. In nucleotides, the CDR3 is TGCGCCAGCAGCCAGAAGGGGGAGGGCGTCGGCTACACCTTC. The entire variable domain, with the rest obtained from reference TRBV5-1 and TRBJ1-2, is as follows: KAGVTQTPRYLIKTRGQQVTLSCSPISGHRSVSWYQQTPGQGLQFLFEYFSETQRNKGNFPGRFSGRQFSNSRSEMNVSTLELGDSALYLCASSQKGEGVGYTFGSGTRLTVV.

Regarding this clone: One end of the junction is discordant with germline, which a read error may explain. Other DNA sequences from this sample encode an identical CDR3 as well. This chain connects TRBV13 to TRBJ2-5, with TRBD2 matching 12 bases. CDR1 and CDR2 from the germline V gene are PRHDT and FYEKMQ (reference sequence). CDR3 length: 17 amino acids. The CDR3 here is CASSLETGTSGQETQYF. CDR3 nucleotide sequence: TGTGCCAGCAGCTTGGAGACCGGGACTAGCGGGCAAGAAACCCAGTACTTC.

The J gene is TRBJ2-7, the V gene TRBV5-8, with 8 positions matching TRBD1. Per germline, CDR1 SGHTS and CDR2 YDEGEE. The CDR3 is 14 residues long. Trimming at V came to 4 bases and at J to 5 bases, leaving 8 bases not matched to a gene. The CDR3 loop is CASSPGQGIHEQYF. Here the CDR3 DNA reads TGTGCCAGCAGCCCCGGACAGGGTATTCACGAGCAGTACTTC.